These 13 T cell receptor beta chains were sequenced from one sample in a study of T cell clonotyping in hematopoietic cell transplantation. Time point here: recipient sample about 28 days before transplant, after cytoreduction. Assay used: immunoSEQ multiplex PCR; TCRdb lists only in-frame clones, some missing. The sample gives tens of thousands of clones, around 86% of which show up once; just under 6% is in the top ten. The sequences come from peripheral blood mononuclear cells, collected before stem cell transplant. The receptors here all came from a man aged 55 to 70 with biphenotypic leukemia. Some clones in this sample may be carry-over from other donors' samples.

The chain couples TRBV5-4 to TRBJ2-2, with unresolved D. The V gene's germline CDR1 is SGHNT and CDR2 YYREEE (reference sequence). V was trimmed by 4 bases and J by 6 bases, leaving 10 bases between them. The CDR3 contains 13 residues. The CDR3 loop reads CASSPVRSGELFF. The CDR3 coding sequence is TGTGCCAGCAGCCCGGTACGGTCCGGGGAGCTGTTTTTT.

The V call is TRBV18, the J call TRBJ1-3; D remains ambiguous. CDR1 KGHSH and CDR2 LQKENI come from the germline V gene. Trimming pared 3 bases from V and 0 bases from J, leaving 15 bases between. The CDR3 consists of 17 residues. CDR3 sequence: CASSPFRPPISGNTIYF. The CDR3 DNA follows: TGTGCCAGCTCACCCTTTCGACCGCCGATCTCTGGAAACACCATATATTTT.

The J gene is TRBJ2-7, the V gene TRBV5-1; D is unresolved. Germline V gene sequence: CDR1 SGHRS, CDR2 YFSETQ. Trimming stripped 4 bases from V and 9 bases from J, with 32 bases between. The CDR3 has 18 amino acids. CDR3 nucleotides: TGCGCCAGCAGCGCCTGGAAGGGCAGCCCGACTCCCCACGTGGGGCAGTACTTC. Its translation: CASSAWKGSPTPHVGQYF.

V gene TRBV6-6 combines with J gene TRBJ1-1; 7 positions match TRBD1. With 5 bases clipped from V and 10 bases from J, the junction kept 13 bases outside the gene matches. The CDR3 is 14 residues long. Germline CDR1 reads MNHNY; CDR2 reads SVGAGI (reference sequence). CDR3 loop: CASSQSDREERAFF. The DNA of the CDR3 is TGTGCCAGCAGTCAGTCAGACAGGGAGGAAAGAGCTTTCTTT.

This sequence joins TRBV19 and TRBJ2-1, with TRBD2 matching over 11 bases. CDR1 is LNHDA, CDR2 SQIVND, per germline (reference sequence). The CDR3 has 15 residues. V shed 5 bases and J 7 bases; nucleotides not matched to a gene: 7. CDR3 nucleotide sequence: TGTGCCAGTAGTCCACAGGGGACTAGCGGAAATGAGCAGTTCTTC. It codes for CASSPQGTSGNEQFF.

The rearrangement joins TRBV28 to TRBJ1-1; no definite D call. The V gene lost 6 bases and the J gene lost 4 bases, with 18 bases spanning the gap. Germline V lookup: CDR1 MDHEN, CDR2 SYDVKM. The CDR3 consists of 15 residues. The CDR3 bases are TGTGCCAGCAGGTCGGCGGGGAGACCCCGCACTGAAGCTTTCTTT. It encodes CASRSAGRPRTEAFF.

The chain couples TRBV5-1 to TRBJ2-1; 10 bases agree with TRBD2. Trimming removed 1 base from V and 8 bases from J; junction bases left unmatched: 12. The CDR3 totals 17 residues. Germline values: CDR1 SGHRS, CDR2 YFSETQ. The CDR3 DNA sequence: TGCGCCAGCAGCTTGTTGAGCGGGAGGGCCGGGGGAGATGAGCAGTTCTTC. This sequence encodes CASSLLSGRAGGDEQFF.

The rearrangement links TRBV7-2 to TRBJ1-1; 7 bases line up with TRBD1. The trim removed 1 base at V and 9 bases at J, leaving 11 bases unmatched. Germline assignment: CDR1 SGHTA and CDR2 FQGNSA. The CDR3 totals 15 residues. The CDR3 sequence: CASSLGRGPPAQAFF. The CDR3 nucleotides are TGTGCCAGCAGCTTAGGGAGGGGGCCACCCGCACAAGCTTTCTTT.

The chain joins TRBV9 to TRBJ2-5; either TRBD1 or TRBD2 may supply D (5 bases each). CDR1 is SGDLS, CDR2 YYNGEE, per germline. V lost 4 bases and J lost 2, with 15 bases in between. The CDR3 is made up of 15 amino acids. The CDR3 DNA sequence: TGTGCCAGCAGCCGGGACCCCAACCCGCAAGAGACCCAGTACTTC. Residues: CASSRDPNPQETQYF.

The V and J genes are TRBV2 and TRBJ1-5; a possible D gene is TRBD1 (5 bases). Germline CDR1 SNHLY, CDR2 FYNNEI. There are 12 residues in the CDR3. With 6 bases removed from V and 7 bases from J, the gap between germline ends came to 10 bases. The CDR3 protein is CASSQGYQPQHF. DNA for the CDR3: TGTGCCAGCAGCCAGGGTTACCAGCCCCAGCATTTT.

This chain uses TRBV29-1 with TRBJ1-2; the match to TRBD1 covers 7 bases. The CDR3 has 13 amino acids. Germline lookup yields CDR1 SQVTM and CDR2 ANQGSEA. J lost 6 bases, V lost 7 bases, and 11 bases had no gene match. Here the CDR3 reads CSGGAGGRDGYTF. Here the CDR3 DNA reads TGCAGCGGGGGGGCAGGGGGAAGGGATGGCTACACCTTC.

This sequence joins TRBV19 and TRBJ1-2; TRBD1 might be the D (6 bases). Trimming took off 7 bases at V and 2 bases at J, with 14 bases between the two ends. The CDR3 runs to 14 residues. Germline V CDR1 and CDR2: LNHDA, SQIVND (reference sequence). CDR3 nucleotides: TGTGCCAGTAACAGGGCCCTCACCAACTATGGCTACACCTTC. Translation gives CASNRALTNYGYTF. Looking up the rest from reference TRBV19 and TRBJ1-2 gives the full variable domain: DGGITQSPKYLFRKEGQNVTLSCEQNLNHDAMYWYRQDPGQGLRLIYYSQIVNDFQKGDIAEGYSVSREKKESFPLTVTSAQKNPTAFYLCASNRALTNYGYTFGSGTRLTVV.

The CDR3 DNA is TGTGCCAGCAGCTCCCTAGAGGAAGCTTTCTTT. This codes for CASSSLEEAFF. This chain connects TRBV7-9 to TRBJ1-1; the D is unclear. This CDR3 has 11 residues. CDR1 SEHNR and CDR2 FQNEAQ come from the germline V gene (reference sequence). V dropped 4 bases and J dropped 8 bases, with 8 bases sitting between them.